The 30 T cell receptor beta chains below were found in one sample sequenced in a study of T cell responses to AZD1222 COVID-19 vaccine. Sequencing used immunoSEQ multiplex PCR; TCRdb keeps in-frame clones, though not all of them. The sample carries 100,000 to 110,000 clones, more than 70% recorded once. The specimen comprised peripheral blood, sampled on day 0 of MenACWY control vaccination. Every receptor here comes from an adult in good health.

The chain recombines TRBV19 with TRBJ1-4; D is possibly TRBD1 (5 bases). The germline V gene encodes CDR1 LNHDA and CDR2 SQIVND (reference sequence). CDR3 length: 14 amino acids. Trimming pared 7 bases from V and 0 bases from J, leaving 9 bases between. The DNA of the CDR3 is TGTGCCAGTACCCCGACAGCAACTAATGAAAAACTGTTTTTT. Its translation is CASTPTATNEKLFF.

This chain connects TRBV14 to TRBJ1-4; maybe TRBD1 (6 bases). The germline CDR1 and CDR2 sequences are SGHDN and FVKESK. V was pared by 7 bases and J by 0 bases, with 15 bases between. The CDR3 loop spans 16 amino acids. CDR3 sequence: CASTSKAGATNEKLFF. The CDR3 coding sequence is TGTGCCAGCACCTCAAAGGCAGGGGCAACTAATGAAAAACTGTTTTTT.

J is TRBJ2-3 and V is TRBV29-1, with TRBD2 matching 7 bases. This CDR3 region has 14 residues. Trimming took 7 bases from V and 1 from J; bases not matched to a gene: 8. Germline V gene data show CDR1 as SQVTM and CDR2 as ANQGSEA. Written as DNA, the CDR3 is TGCAGCGCACCCAGACTAGCTGGCACAGATACGCAGTATTTT. Its translation: CSAPRLAGTDTQYF.

The J gene is TRBJ2-7, the V gene TRBV9; 7 nucleotides line up with TRBD1. CDR1 and CDR2 from the germline V gene are SGDLS and YYNGEE. The junction had 6 bases not matched to a gene; V was cut back by 3 bases and J by 0 bases. This CDR3 region has 15 residues. DNA for the CDR3: TGTGCCAGCAGCGAAGGGACAGACGCCTCCTACGAGCAGTACTTC. Encoded protein: CASSEGTDASYEQYF.

V is TRBV7-6 and J is TRBJ1-4, with TRBD1 matching 11 bases. Germline V gene lookup returns CDR1 SGHVS and CDR2 FNYEAQ. The CDR3 contains 17 residues. The junction had 13 bases not matched to a gene; V was cut back by 6 bases and J by 7 bases. The chain's CDR3 is CASRSRDRGFSIEKLFF. CDR3 coding DNA: TGTGCCAGCAGATCCCGGGACAGGGGGTTCTCAATTGAAAAACTGTTTTTT.

The genes are TRBV11-2 and TRBJ1-4; D is perhaps TRBD1 (6 bases). Germline CDR1 is SGHAT and CDR2 is FQNNGV. The CDR3 spans 15 residues. The germline V and J ends were trimmed by 5 bases and 6 bases, with 16 bases remaining between them. The CDR3 sequence: CASSRRGAGDEKLFF. The CDR3 DNA reads TGTGCCAGCAGCCGCCGGGGGGCGGGTGATGAAAAACTGTTTTTT.

The rearrangement joins TRBV7-3 to TRBJ2-2, with D possibly matching TRBD1 (6 bases). Trimming pared 6 bases from V and 5 bases from J, leaving 10 bases between. CDR3 size: 13 residues. Per germline, CDR1 SGHTA and CDR2 FQGTGA. The CDR3 DNA reads TGTGCCAGCAGACCGCAGGGGACCGGGGAGCTGTTTTTT. Its protein is CASRPQGTGELFF.

The sample holds one count of this clone. The chain joins TRBV2 to TRBJ1-5, with no clear D. The CDR3 is 15 residues long. Looked up from germline, CDR1 is SNHLY and CDR2 is FYNNEI. V was pared by 1 base and J by 2 bases, with 9 bases between. This chain's CDR3 is CASSEGPWGNQPQHF. The DNA for the CDR3 is TGTGCCAGCAGTGAAGGCCCCTGGGGCAATCAGCCCCAGCATTTT.

V is TRBV10-3 and J is TRBJ1-4; no reliable D call. Germline assignment: CDR1 ENHRY and CDR2 SYGVKD. V was cut by 6 bases and J by 5 bases, with 16 bases left in between. The CDR3 length is 15 residues. DNA for the CDR3: TGTGCCATCAGCCCCGAGCCAGCGGGAAATGAAAAACTGTTTTTT. It is translated as CAISPEPAGNEKLFF.

The chain combines TRBV28 with TRBJ2-3; possibly TRBD2 for D (6 bases). V gave up 2 bases and J gave up 5 bases, with 14 bases separating them. The CDR3 totals 15 residues. Germline V CDR1 and CDR2: MDHEN, SYDVKM. CDR3 in amino acids: CASSLSLAWGDTQYF. CDR3 coding DNA: TGTGCCAGCAGTTTAAGCCTAGCGTGGGGAGATACGCAGTATTTT. The whole variable domain, remainder taken from reference TRBV28 and TRBJ2-3, is DVKVTQSSRYLVKRTGEKVFLECVQDMDHENMFWYRQDPGLGLRLIYFSYDVKMKEKGDIPEGYSVSREKKERFSLILESASTNQTSMYLCASSLSLAWGDTQYFGPGTRLTVL.

This chain connects TRBV7-9 to TRBJ2-2; either TRBD1 or TRBD2 may supply D (5 bases each). Trimming left V 0 bases short and J 6 bases short, with 11 bases between. The CDR3 length is 15 residues. Germline CDR1 SEHNR, CDR2 FQNEAQ (reference sequence). The CDR3 loop reads CASSLALGAPGELFF. In nucleotides, the CDR3 is TGTGCCAGCAGCTTAGCTCTCGGGGCCCCCGGGGAGCTGTTTTTT.

This chain joins TRBV28 and TRBJ1-2, with 7 positions matching TRBD1. Germline CDR1 and CDR2: MDHEN and SYDVKM. V shed 6 bases and J 4 bases; nucleotides not matched to a gene: 8. CDR3 length: 14 residues. CDR3 region: CASRQGGNPYGYTF. CDR3 DNA sequence: TGTGCCAGCAGGCAGGGGGGGAATCCCTATGGCTACACCTTC.

The chain recombines TRBV4-3 with TRBJ2-1; TRBD2 agrees at 12 bases. V trimming: 4 bases; J trimming: 9 bases; junction bases outside the gene matches: 4. Per the germline V gene, CDR1 is LGHNA and CDR2 is YSLEER. The CDR3 is 14 residues long. The CDR3 sequence is CASSPTSGSPEQFF. The CDR3, as DNA: TGCGCCAGCAGCCCGACTAGCGGGAGCCCTGAGCAGTTCTTC.

This clone was picked up one time. The chain combines TRBV5-4 with TRBJ1-2, with TRBD1 matching 7 bases. The CDR3 totals 15 residues. V shed 4 bases and J 1 base; nucleotides not matched to a gene: 7. CDR1 SGHNT and CDR2 YYREEE come from the germline V gene (reference sequence). The CDR3 sequence is CASSINRGGNYGYTF. DNA for the CDR3: TGTGCCAGCAGCATAAACAGGGGAGGTAACTATGGCTACACCTTC.

This chain joins TRBV29-1 and TRBJ1-2; D perhaps matches TRBD1 (5 bases). Trimming cost V 4 bases and J 3 bases, with 9 bases left between them. The CDR3 has 12 residues. Germline V lookup: CDR1 SQVTM, CDR2 ANQGSEA. DNA of the CDR3: TGCAGCGTTGGGGCCAGGGACTATGGCTACACCTTC. As protein: CSVGARDYGYTF.

The chain links TRBV11-2 to TRBJ2-5; 11 bases map to TRBD2. V lost 4 bases to trimming and J lost 5 bases; unmatched junction nucleotides: 6. Per the germline V gene, CDR1 is SGHAT and CDR2 is FQNNGV. The CDR3 totals 15 residues. For the CDR3, the DNA is TGTGCCAGCAGCTCCTTAGCGGGAGGGCCTGAGACCCAGTACTTC. It is translated as CASSSLAGGPETQYF.

The rearrangement joins TRBV5-6 to TRBJ2-1, with a possible D match to TRBD2 (5 bases). Germline-derived CDR1 and CDR2 are SGHDT and YYEEEE. This CDR3 contains 16 residues. Between the trimmed V and J ends, which lost 6 bases and 0 bases, there was a span of 16 bases. In DNA, the CDR3 is TGTGCCAGCACCAAAGCGAGGGCCAGCTCCTACAATGAGCAGTTCTTC. Its translation is CASTKARASSYNEQFF.

V and J are TRBV6-5 and TRBJ2-7; 8 bases fit TRBD1. V shed 5 bases and J 1 base; nucleotides not matched to a gene: 4. Per germline, CDR1 MNHEY and CDR2 SVGAGI. The CDR3 is 14 residues long. The CDR3 loop is CASSPGQGSYEQYF. The CDR3 nucleotides are TGTGCCAGCAGTCCTGGACAGGGATCCTACGAGCAGTACTTC.

The chain links TRBV28 to TRBJ1-3; 7 bases match TRBD1. The germline CDR1 and CDR2 sequences are MDHEN and SYDVKM. The CDR3 is made up of 12 amino acids. Losses at the gene ends were 4 bases for V and 7 bases for J; bases not matched to a gene: 1. CDR3 residues: CASSYRGNTIYF. In DNA form, the CDR3 reads TGTGCCAGCAGTTACAGGGGTAACACCATATATTTT.

V and J are TRBV4-2 and TRBJ2-6; TRBD1 is a possible D gene (6 bases). The germline CDR1 and CDR2 sequences are LGHNA and YNFKEQ. The V end was cut by 3 bases, the J end by 2 bases, with 11 bases between. The CDR3 covers 16 residues. CDR3 sequence reads: CASSQEDSTGANVLTF. The CDR3 bases are TGTGCCAGCAGCCAGGAGGACAGCACTGGGGCCAACGTCCTGACTTTC.

The DNA of the CDR3 is TGTGCCAGCAGTTACCAATATGGCTACACCTTC. Protein product: CASSYQYGYTF. The chain is built from TRBV28 and TRBJ1-2; D ambiguous. Looked up from germline, CDR1 is MDHEN and CDR2 is SYDVKM. The CDR3 spans 11 residues. The V end was cut by 4 bases, the J end by 5 bases, with 5 bases between.

The chain couples TRBV27 to TRBJ2-3; 10 bases map to TRBD2. The germline V gene has CDR1 MNHEY and CDR2 SMNVEV (reference sequence). Trimming cost V 7 bases and J 2 bases; bases outside gene matches: 9. The CDR3 is made up of 16 amino acids. CDR3 sequence (DNA): TGTGCCAGCATGGCGTTAGGGACTAGCGACACAGATACGCAGTATTTT. The encoded protein is CASMALGTSDTDTQYF.

This clone was detected once. The V and J genes are TRBV21-1 and TRBJ2-2; TRBD1, the table's D call, was not compared with the DNA. TRBV21-1 is annotated as a pseudogene. This CDR3 contains 15 residues. The chain's CDR3 is CARGDRDRTPGELFF. CDR3 nucleotide sequence: TGTGCCCGGGGGGACCGGGACAGGACCCCCGGGGAGCTGTTTTTT.

The CDR3 DNA is TGTGCCAGCTCACCCACTCTGGGAACGAACACTGAAGCTTTCTTT. It codes for CASSPTLGTNTEAFF. The V call is TRBV18, the J call TRBJ1-1; no clear D gene. Germline CDR1 reads KGHSH; CDR2 reads LQKENI. V was pared by 3 bases and J by 1 base, with 12 bases between. CDR3 length equals 15 residues. The full variable domain, rest sourced from reference TRBV18 and TRBJ1-1, is NAGVMQNPRHLVRRRGQEARLRCSPMKGHSHVYWYRQLPEEGLKFMVYLQKENIIDESGMPKERFSAEFPKEGPSILRIQQVVRGDSAAYFCASSPTLGTNTEAFFGQGTRLTVV.

This clone was found a few times. This chain joins TRBV5-4 and TRBJ2-5, with unresolved D. V lost 0 bases and J lost 4, with 10 bases in between. Germline V gives CDR1 SGHNT, CDR2 YYREEE (reference sequence). This CDR3 comprises 14 residues. This CDR3 reads CASSLEGTSETQYF. In DNA form, the CDR3 reads TGTGCCAGCAGCTTGGAGGGTACCTCAGAGACCCAGTACTTC. The full variable domain, completed using reference TRBV5-4 and TRBJ2-5, is ETGVTQSPTHLIKTRGQQVTLRCSSQSGHNTVSWYQQALGQGPQFIFQYYREEENGRGNFPPRFSGLQFPNYSSELNVNALELDDSALYLCASSLEGTSETQYFGPGTRLLVL.

V usage is TRBV2 and J usage is TRBJ2-7; D unresolved. The CDR3 runs 12 residues. V was trimmed by 4 bases and J by 4 bases, leaving 8 bases between them. Germline-derived CDR1 and CDR2 are SNHLY and FYNNEI. The CDR3 here is CASSGDQYEQYF. CDR3 bases: TGTGCCAGCAGTGGAGATCAATACGAGCAGTACTTC.

The chain couples TRBV10-3 to TRBJ1-2, with a possible D match to TRBD1 (5 bases). The length of the CDR3 is 19 residues. V gave up 5 bases and J gave up 0 bases, with 25 bases separating them. The germline CDR1 and CDR2 sequences are ENHRY and SYGVKD. The CDR3 spells CAISSPELKMTASNYGYTF. DNA for the CDR3: TGTGCCATCAGTTCCCCGGAGCTCAAGATGACAGCTTCTAACTATGGCTACACCTTC.

The chain joins TRBV4-3 to TRBJ1-1, with 9 nucleotides matching TRBD1. The CDR3 is made up of 14 amino acids. From germline, CDR1 is LGHNA and CDR2 YSLEER. V trimming: 0 bases; J trimming: 8 bases; junction bases outside the gene matches: 4. The CDR3 DNA reads as TGCGCCAGCAGCCAAGATGGGGGGACAGGGGAAGCTTTCTTT. Protein sequence: CASSQDGGTGEAFF.

This rearrangement joins TRBV19 to TRBJ2-1; TRBD2 aligns across 9 bases. The CDR3 length is 17 residues. Germline CDR1 reads LNHDA; CDR2 reads SQIVND (reference sequence). Trimming took 5 bases from V and 0 from J; bases not matched to a gene: 8. Here the CDR3 reads CASSSLRGGGSYNEQFF. Written as DNA, the CDR3 is TGTGCCAGTAGTTCCTTGCGGGGGGGAGGCTCCTACAATGAGCAGTTCTTC.

The rearrangement links TRBV7-3 to TRBJ2-1, with TRBD2 matching 11 bases. The junction had 4 bases not matched to a gene; V was cut back by 5 bases and J by 4 bases. The CDR3 covers 15 residues. Germline assignment: CDR1 SGHTA and CDR2 FQGTGA. CDR3 protein: CASSPTSGEYNEQFF. The CDR3 DNA follows: TGTGCCAGCAGCCCGACTAGCGGGGAGTACAATGAGCAGTTCTTC.